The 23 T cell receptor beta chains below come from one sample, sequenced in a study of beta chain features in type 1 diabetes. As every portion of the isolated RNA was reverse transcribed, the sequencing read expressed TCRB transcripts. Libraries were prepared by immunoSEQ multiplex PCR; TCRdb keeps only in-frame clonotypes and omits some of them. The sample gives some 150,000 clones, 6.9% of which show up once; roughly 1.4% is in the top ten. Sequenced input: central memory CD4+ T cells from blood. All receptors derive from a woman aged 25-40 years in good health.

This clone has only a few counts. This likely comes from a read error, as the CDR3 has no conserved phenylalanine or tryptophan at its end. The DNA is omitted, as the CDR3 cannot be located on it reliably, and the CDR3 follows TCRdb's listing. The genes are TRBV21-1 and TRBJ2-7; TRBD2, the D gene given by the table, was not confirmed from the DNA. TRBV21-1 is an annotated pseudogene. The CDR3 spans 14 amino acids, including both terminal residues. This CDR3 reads CASSKLHGTSGEQC.

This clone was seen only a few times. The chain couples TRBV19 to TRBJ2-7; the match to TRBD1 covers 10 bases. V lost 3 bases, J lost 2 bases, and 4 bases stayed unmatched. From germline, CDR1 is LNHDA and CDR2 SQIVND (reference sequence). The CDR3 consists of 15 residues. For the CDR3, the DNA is TGTGCCAGTAGTATGGGAGGGACAGGGGCCTACGAGCAGTACTTC. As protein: CASSMGGTGAYEQYF.

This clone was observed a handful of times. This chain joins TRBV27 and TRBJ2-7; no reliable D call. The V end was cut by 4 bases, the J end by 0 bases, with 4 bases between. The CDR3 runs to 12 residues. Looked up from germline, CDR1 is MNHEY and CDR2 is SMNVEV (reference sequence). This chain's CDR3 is CASSYSSYEQYF. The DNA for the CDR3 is TGTGCCAGCAGTTACAGCTCCTACGAGCAGTACTTC.

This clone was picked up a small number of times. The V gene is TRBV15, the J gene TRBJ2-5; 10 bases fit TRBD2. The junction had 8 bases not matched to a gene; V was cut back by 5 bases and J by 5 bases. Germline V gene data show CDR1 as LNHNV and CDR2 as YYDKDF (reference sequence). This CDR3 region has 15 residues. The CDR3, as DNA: TGTGCCACCAGCCTCATCCTAGCGGGAGCTGAGACCCAGTACTTC. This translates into CATSLILAGAETQYF.

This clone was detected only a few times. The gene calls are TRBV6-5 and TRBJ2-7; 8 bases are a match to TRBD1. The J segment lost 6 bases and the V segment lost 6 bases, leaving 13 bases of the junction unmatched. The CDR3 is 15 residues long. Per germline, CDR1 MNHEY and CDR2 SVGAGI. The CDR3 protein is CASSHPGGLHFEQYF. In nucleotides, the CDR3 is TGTGCCAGCAGCCATCCAGGGGGCTTGCATTTCGAGCAGTACTTC.

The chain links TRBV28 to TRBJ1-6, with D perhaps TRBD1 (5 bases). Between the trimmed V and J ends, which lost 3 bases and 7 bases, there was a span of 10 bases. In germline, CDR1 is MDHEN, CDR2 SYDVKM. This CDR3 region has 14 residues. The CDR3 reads CASSLVRVNSPLHF. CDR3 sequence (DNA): TGTGCCAGCAGTTTGGTCAGGGTGAATTCACCCCTCCACTTT.

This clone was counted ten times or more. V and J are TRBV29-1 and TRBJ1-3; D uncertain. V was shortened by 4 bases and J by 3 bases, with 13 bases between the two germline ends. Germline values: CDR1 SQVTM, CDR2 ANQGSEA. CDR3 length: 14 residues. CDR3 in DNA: TGCAGCGTTGGACTCTCGTCGGGTGGAAACACCATATATTTT. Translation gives CSVGLSSGGNTIYF.

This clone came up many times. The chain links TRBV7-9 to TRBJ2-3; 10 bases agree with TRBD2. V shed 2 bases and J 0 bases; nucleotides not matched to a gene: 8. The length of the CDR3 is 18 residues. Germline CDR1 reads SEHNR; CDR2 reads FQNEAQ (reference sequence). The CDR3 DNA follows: TGTGCCAGCAGCTTACCCCGGACTAGCGGCCCTAGCACAGATACGCAGTATTTT. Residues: CASSLPRTSGPSTDTQYF.

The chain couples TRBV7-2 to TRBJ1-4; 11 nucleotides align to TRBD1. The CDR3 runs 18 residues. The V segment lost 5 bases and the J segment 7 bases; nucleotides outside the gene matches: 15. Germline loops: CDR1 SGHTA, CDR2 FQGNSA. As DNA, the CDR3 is TGTGCCAGCAGCCCCAATGCAGGACAGGGGGCTGTGGCTGAAAAACTGTTTTTT. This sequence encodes CASSPNAGQGAVAEKLFF.

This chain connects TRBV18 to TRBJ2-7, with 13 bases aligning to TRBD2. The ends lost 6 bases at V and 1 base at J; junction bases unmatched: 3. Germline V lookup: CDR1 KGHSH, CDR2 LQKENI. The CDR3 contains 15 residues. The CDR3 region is CASSSGLAGSYEQYF. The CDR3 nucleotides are TGTGCCAGCTCTTCGGGACTAGCGGGGTCCTACGAGCAGTACTTC.

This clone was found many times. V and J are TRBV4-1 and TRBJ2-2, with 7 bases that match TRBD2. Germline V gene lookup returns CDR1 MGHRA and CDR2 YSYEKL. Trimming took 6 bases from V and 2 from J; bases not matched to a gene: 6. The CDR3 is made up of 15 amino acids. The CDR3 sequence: CASRRGGVNTGELFF. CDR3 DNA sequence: TGCGCCAGCAGACGCGGGGGAGTAAACACCGGGGAGCTGTTTTTT.

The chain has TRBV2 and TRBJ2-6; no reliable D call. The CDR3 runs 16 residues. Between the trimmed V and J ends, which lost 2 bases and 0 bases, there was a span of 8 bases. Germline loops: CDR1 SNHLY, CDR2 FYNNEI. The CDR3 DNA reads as TGTGCCAGCAGTGAAACCCCTAGCTCTGGGGCCAACGTCCTGACTTTC. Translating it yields CASSETPSSGANVLTF.

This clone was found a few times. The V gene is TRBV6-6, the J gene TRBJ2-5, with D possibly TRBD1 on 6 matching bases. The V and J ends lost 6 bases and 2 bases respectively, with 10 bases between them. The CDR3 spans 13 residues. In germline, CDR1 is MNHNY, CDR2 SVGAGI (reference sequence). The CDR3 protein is CASRSDRQETQYF. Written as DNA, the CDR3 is TGTGCCAGCAGGTCGGACAGACAAGAGACCCAGTACTTC.

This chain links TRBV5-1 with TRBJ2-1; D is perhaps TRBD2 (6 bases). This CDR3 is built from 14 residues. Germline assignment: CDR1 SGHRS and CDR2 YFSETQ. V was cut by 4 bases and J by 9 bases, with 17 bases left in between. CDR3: CASSPLGTGGEQFF. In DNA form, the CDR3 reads TGCGCCAGCAGCCCACTGGGGACTGGCGGTGAGCAGTTCTTC. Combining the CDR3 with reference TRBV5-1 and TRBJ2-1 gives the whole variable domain KAGVTQTPRYLIKTRGQQVTLSCSPISGHRSVSWYQQTPGQGLQFLFEYFSETQRNKGNFPGRFSGRQFSNSRSEMNVSTLELGDSALYLCASSPLGTGGEQFFGPGTRLTVL.

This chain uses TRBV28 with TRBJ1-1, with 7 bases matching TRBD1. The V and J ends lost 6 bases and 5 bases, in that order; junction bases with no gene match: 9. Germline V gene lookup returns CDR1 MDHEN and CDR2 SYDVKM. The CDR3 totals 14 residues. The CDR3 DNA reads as TGTGCCAGCAGCCCGACAGGGAGGCAGACTGAAGCTTTCTTT. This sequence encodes CASSPTGRQTEAFF.

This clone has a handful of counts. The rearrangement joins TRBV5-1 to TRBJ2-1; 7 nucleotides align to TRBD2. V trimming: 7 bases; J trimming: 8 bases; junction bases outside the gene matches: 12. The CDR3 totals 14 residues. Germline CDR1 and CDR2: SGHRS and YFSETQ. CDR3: CASQRGSGWDEQFF. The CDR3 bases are TGCGCCAGCCAAAGGGGTAGCGGGTGGGATGAGCAGTTCTTC.

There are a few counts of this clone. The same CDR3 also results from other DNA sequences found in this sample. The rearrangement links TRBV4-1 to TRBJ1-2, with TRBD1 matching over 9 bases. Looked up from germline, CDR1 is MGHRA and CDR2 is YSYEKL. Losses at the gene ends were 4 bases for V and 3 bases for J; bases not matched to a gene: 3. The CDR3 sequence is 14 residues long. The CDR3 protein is CASSRDREDYGYTF. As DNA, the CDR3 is TGCGCCAGCAGCCGGGACAGGGAGGACTATGGCTACACCTTC.

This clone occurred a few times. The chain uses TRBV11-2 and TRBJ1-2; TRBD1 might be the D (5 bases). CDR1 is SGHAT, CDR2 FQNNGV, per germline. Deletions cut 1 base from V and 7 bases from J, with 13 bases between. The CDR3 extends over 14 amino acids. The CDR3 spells CASSLGSGFSGYTF. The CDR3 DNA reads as TGTGCCAGCAGCTTAGGGTCAGGGTTCAGTGGCTACACCTTC.

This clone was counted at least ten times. As DNA, the CDR3 is TGCAGCGTCGTGACAGCTTACAATGAGCAGTTCTTC. This sequence encodes CSVVTAYNEQFF. V usage is TRBV29-1 and J usage is TRBJ2-1; perhaps TRBD1 as D (5 bases). The length of the CDR3 is 12 residues. In germline, CDR1 is SQVTM, CDR2 ANQGSEA. V was shortened by 6 bases and J by 4 bases, with 10 bases between the two germline ends.

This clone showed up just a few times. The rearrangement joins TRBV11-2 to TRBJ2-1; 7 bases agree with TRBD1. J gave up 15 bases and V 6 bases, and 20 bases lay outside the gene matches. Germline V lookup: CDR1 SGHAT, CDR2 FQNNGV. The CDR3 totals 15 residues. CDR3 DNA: TGTGCCAGCAGTACAACCGGGGCTACAGGGGATTACTGGTTCTTC. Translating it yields CASSTTGATGDYWFF.

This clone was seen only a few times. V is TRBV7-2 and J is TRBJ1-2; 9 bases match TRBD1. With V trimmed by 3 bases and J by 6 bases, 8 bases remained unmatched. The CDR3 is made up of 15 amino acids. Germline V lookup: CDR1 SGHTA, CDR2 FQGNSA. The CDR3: CASSFSGQGLNGYTF. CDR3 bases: TGTGCCAGCAGCTTCTCAGGACAGGGGCTAAATGGCTACACCTTC. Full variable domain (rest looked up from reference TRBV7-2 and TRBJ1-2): GAGVSQSPSNKVTEKGKDVELRCDPISGHTALYWYRQSLGQGLEFLIYFQGNSAPDKSGLPSDRFSAERTGGSVSTLTIQRTQQEDSAVYLCASSFSGQGLNGYTFGSGTRLTVV.

The CDR3 sequence: CASSLIPGGNEQYF. CDR3 sequence (DNA): TGCGCCAGCAGCTTGATTCCGGGGGGCAACGAGCAGTACTTC. The chain employs TRBV5-1 and TRBJ2-7, with D tentatively TRBD2 (7 bases). Germline-derived CDR1 and CDR2 are SGHRS and YFSETQ. The CDR3 consists of 14 residues. The V and J ends lost 1 base and 5 bases respectively, with 13 bases between them.

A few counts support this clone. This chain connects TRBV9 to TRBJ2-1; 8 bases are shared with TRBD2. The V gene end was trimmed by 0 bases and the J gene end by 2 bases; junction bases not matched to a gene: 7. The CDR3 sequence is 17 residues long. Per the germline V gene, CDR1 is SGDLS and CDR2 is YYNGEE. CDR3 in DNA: TGTGCCAGCAGCGTAGAGCTAGCGGGTATGCCCTACAATGAGCAGTTCTTC. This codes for CASSVELAGMPYNEQFF.